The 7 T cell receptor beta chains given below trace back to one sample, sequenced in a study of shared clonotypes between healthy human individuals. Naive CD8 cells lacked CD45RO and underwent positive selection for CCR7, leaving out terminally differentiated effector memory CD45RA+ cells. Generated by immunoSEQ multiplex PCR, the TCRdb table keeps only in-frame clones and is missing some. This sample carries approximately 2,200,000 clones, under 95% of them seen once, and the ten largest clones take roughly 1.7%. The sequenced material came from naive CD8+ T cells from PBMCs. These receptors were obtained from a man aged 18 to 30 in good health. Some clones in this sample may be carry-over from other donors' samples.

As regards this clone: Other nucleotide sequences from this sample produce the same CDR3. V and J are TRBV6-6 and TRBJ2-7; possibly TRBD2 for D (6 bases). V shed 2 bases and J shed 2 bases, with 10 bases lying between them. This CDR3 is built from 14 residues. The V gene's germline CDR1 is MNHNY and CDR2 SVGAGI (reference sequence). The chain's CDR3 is CASSYGGATYEQYF. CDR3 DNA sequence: TGTGCCAGCAGTTACGGAGGGGCAACCTACGAGCAGTACTTC.

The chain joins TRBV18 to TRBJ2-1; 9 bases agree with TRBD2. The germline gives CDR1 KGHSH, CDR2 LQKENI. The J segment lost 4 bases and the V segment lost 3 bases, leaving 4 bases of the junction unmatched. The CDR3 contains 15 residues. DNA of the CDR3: TGTGCCAGCTCACCCGGACTAGCGCTTTACAATGAGCAGTTCTTC. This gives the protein CASSPGLALYNEQFF. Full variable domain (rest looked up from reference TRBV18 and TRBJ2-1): NAGVMQNPRHLVRRRGQEARLRCSPMKGHSHVYWYRQLPEEGLKFMVYLQKENIIDESGMPKERFSAEFPKEGPSILRIQQVVRGDSAAYFCASSPGLALYNEQFFGPGTRLTVL.

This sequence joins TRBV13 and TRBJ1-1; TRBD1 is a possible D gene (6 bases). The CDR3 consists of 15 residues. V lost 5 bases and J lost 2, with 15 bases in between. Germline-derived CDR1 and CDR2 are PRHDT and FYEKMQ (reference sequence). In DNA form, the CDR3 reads TGTGCCAGCAGCGCCGGGCAGGGGAGAAACACTGAAGCTTTCTTT. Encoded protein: CASSAGQGRNTEAFF. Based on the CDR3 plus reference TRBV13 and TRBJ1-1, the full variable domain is AAGVIQSPRHLIKEKRETATLKCYPIPRHDTVYWYQQGPGQDPQFLISFYEKMQSDKGSIPDRFSAQQFSDYHSELNMSSLELGDSALYFCASSAGQGRNTEAFFGQGTRLTVV.

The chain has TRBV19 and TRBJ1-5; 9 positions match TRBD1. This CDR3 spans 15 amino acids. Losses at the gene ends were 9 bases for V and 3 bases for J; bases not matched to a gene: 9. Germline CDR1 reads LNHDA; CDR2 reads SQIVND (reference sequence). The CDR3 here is CASHRDREINQPQHF. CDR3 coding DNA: TGTGCCAGCCACCGGGACAGGGAAATCAATCAGCCCCAGCATTTT.

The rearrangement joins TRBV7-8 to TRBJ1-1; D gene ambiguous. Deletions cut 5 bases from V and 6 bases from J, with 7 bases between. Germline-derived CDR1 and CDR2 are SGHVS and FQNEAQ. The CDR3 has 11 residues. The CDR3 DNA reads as TGTGCCAGCAGCCCTGGACCTGAAGCTTTCTTT. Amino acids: CASSPGPEAFF. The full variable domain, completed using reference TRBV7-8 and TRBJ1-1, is GAGVSQSPRYKVAKRGQDVALRCDPISGHVSLFWYQQALGQGPEFLTYFQNEAQLDKSGLPSDRFFAERPEGSVSTLKIQRTQQEDSAVYLCASSPGPEAFFGQGTRLTVV.

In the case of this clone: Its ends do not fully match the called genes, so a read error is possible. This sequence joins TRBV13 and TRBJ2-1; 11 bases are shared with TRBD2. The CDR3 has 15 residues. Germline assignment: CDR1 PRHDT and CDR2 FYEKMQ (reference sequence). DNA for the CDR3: TGTGCCAGCAGCCTAGGGGGCCTAGCGGGAGGTGAGCAGTTCTTC. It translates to CASSLGGLAGGEQFF.

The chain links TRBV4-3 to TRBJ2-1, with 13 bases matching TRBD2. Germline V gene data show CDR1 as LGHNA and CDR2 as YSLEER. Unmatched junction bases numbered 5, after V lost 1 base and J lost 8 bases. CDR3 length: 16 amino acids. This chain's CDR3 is CASSQGGLAGWDEQFF. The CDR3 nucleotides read TGCGCCAGCAGCCAAGGGGGACTAGCGGGATGGGATGAGCAGTTCTTC.